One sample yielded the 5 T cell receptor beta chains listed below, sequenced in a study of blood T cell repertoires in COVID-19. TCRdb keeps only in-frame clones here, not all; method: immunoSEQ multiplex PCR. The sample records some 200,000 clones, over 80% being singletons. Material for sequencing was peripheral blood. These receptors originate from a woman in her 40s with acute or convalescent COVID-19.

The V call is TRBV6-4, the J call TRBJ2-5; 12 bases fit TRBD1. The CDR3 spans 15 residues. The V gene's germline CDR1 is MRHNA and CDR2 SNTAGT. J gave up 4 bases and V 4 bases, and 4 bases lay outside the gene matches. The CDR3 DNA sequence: TGTGCCAGCAGTGCAGGGACAGGGGGCGGAGAGACCCAGTACTTC. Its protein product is CASSAGTGGGETQYF.

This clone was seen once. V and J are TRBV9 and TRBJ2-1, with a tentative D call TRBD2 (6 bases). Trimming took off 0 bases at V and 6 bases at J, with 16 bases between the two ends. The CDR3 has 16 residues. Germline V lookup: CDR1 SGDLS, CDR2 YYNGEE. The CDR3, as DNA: TGTGCCAGCAGCGTAGAAGGGGACTCCTTCTTCAATGAGCAGTTCTTC. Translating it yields CASSVEGDSFFNEQFF.

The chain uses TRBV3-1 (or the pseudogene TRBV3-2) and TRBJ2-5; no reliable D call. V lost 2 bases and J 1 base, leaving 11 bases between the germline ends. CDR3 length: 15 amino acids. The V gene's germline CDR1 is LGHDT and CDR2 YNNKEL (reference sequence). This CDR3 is CASSQMSQIQETQYF. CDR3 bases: TGTGCCAGCAGCCAAATGTCGCAGATCCAAGAGACCCAGTACTTC.

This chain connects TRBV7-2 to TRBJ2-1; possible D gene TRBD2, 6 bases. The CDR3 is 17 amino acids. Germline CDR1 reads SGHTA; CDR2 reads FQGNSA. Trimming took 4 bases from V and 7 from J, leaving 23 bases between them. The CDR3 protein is CASSSPTGLMAGNEQFF. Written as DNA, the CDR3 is TGTGCCAGCAGCTCACCCACGGGACTCATGGCAGGGAATGAGCAGTTCTTC.

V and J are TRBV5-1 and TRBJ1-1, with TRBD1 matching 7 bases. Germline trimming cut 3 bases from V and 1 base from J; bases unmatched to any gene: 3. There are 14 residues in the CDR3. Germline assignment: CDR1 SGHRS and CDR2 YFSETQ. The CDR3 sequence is CASSSRTGNTEAFF. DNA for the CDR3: TGCGCCAGCAGCTCAAGGACAGGGAACACTGAAGCTTTCTTT. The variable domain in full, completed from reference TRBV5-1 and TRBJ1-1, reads KAGVTQTPRYLIKTRGQQVTLSCSPISGHRSVSWYQQTPGQGLQFLFEYFSETQRNKGNFPGRFSGRQFSNSRSEMNVSTLELGDSALYLCASSSRTGNTEAFFGQGTRLTVV.